Listed below are T cell receptor beta chains from one sample, sequenced in a study of blood T cell repertoires in COVID-19. Assay: immunoSEQ multiplex PCR; the TCRdb copy retains only in-frame clones and omits some. The table includes roughly 97,000 clones, around four fifths detected once. The sample was peripheral blood. These receptors originate from a man aged 60 to 75 with acute or convalescent COVID-19. The conserved cysteine and the conserved F or W are not part of the CDR3 here. Fields, in order: D gene, J gene, V gene, CDR3 protein. A D gene is named only where the DNA matches it firmly.

- | TRBJ2-3 | TRBV28 | ASGMAAGRYGTQY
- | TRBJ2-6 | TRBV7-9 | ASRPLSTSSSGANVLT
TRBD2 | TRBJ2-3 | TRBV7-3 | ASSLFSGSDTQY
TRBD1 | TRBJ2-7 | TRBV5-1 | ASSILAGTGANEQY
- | TRBJ2-2 | TRBV6-2/TRBV6-3 | ASSYYGTGELF
TRBD1 | TRBJ1-1 | TRBV7-3 | ASSLTGGTEAF
TRBD1 | TRBJ2-7 | TRBV19 | ASRRDRFLYEQY
TRBD1 | TRBJ2-1 | TRBV6-6 | ASSLGSGTDYNEQF
- | TRBJ1-2 | TRBV5-6 | ASSLPTGYYGYT
- | TRBJ1-5 | TRBV19 | ASTGGGNQPQH
TRBD1 | TRBJ2-5 | TRBV28 | ASLTGGRETQY
- | TRBJ2-5 | TRBV4-1 | ASSRTPHPGRETQY
TRBD1 | TRBJ2-1 | TRBV6-6 | ASRALGTGGIEQF
- | TRBJ2-5 | TRBV12-3/TRBV12-4 | ASSPGLQETQY
- | TRBJ1-2 | TRBV5-5 | ASSLTGNHGYT
TRBD2 | TRBJ2-1 | TRBV6-4 | ASRERSGGAGEQF
TRBD1 | TRBJ1-3 | TRBV9 | ASSAQQGGSGNTIY
- | TRBJ1-1 | TRBV3-1/TRBV3-2 | ASRGDRNTEAF
- | TRBJ1-2 | TRBV5-6 | ASSFFRNTNYGYT
TRBD1 | TRBJ1-2 | TRBV6-5 | ASRGGTGAGYT
- | TRBJ2-1 | TRBV6-5 | ASSYSGLRNEQF
- | TRBJ2-1 | TRBV7-3 | ASSLSGSAFNEQF
- | TRBJ2-3 | TRBV4-1 | ASSYTGQATDTQY
- | TRBJ1-2 | TRBV6-4 | ASSEPRQPLNYGYT
TRBD1 | TRBJ1-2 | TRBV12-5 | ASGSPGQDYGYT
- | TRBJ2-7 | TRBV7-2 | ASSSGTSYEQY
TRBD2 | TRBJ2-1 | TRBV27 | ASSTSRVAGHNEQF
- | TRBJ1-1 | TRBV19 | ASSIRGGAMSTEAF
TRBD1 | TRBJ2-1 | TRBV11-2 | ASSDRVSYNEQF
TRBD1 | TRBJ1-1 | TRBV12-3/TRBV12-4 | ASTLQGVTGAF
- | TRBJ1-1 | TRBV6-5 | ASSYSSGGANTEAF
- | TRBJ1-1 | TRBV6-1 | ASSEGRGREAF
TRBD2 | TRBJ2-3 | TRBV3-1/TRBV3-2 | ASSLRTSGRPNGPDTQY
- | TRBJ1-3 | TRBV24-1 | ATSDSRGSGNTIY
- | TRBJ1-2 | TRBV7-8 | ASSLASKGGAYGYT
TRBD2 | TRBJ2-2 | TRBV4-3 | ASSQVFISGSSDTGELF
- | TRBJ1-1 | TRBV6-5 | ASGRWTGSFF
- | TRBJ1-2 | TRBV3-1/TRBV3-2 | ASSQGTYYGYT
- | TRBJ2-5 | TRBV5-1 | ASSLGVNQETQY
- | TRBJ2-7 | TRBV7-3 | ASSLDGKLYEQY
TRBD2 | TRBJ2-2 | TRBV3-1/TRBV3-2 | ASSQFSGSNTGELF
TRBD1 | TRBJ1-1 | TRBV5-1 | ASSLEQGHRTEAF
TRBD1 | TRBJ1-1 | TRBV7-3 | ASGVTGVTEAF
- | TRBJ2-5 | TRBV19 | ASSGRTQETQY
- | TRBJ2-7 | TRBV7-2 | ASSTRGEQY
- | TRBJ1-4 | TRBV24-1 | ATSEGGQLNEKLF
TRBD2 | TRBJ2-7 | TRBV5-1 | ASSLGTSGSAYEQY
TRBD2 | TRBJ2-7 | TRBV5-4 | ASSLGRGSTYEQY
TRBD1 | TRBJ1-4 | TRBV2 | ASNRGNEKLF
- | TRBJ1-2 | TRBV5-8 | ASSPDSYGYT
TRBD2 | TRBJ2-1 | TRBV5-1 | ASSLAIGTSGGSNEQF
TRBD1 | TRBJ2-7 | TRBV12-5 | ASGPRQGTYEQY
- | TRBJ1-1 | TRBV4-2 | ASSKDSMNTEAF
- | TRBJ1-1 | TRBV7-2 | ASSFSGGLNTEAF
TRBD1 | TRBJ2-7 | TRBV6-4 | ASSSGQGYEQY
TRBD1 | TRBJ1-4 | TRBV9 | ASSVSATGGGNEKLF
TRBD2 | TRBJ2-1 | TRBV5-6 | ASSLAGGRAGNEQF